The clone carrying this TCR beta chain was detected a few times. Its antigen is not identified. The data were taken from a study of identical twins. Study-wide results and limits: With beta out-of-frame sequences, excess sharing by twins was weaker.

Deletions cut 5 bases from V and 4 bases from J, with 15 bases between. CDR3 length: 16 residues. TCRdb redid the calling of the 5' RACE reads with MiXCR, one entry per CDR3 protein. Of about 530,000 distinct CDR3 sequences listed, roughly 15% are singletons. These data are also associated with another study on yellow fever vaccine responses in identical twins. According to that study: Among the twins, the vaccine T cell response reportedly seemed partly convergent and partly personalized.

The specimen was CD4+ T cells sorted from blood. The J gene is TRBJ2-6, the V gene TRBV12-3 or TRBV12-4; D possibly corresponds to TRBD1 (6 bases). The origin of this receptor is a woman aged 18-29 years in good health. CDR3 coding DNA: TGTGCCAGCAGTAGGCCCTCAGGGGTCGGGGCCAACGTCCTGACTTTC. It specifies CASSRPSGVGANVLTF.